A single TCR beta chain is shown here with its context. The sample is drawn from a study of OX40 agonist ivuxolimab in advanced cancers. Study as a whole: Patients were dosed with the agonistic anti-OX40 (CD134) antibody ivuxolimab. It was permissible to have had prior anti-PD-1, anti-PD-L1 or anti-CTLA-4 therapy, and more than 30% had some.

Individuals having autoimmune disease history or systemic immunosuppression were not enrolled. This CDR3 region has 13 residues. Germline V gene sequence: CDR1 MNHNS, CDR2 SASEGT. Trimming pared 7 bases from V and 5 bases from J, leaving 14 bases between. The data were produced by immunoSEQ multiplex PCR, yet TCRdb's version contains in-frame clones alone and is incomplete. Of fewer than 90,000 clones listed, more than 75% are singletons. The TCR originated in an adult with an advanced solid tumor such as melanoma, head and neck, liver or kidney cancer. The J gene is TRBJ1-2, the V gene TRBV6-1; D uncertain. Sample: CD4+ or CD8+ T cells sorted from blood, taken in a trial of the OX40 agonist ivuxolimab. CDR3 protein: CASTESRVYGYTF. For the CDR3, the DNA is TGTGCCAGCACCGAATCAAGGGTTTATGGCTACACCTTC.